These T cell receptor beta chains were read from a single sample in a study of T cells after yellow fever vaccination. One entry per CDR3 protein, called by TCRdb with MiXCR from the 5' RACE reads. The sample yields 350,000 to 550,000 distinct CDR3 sequences, around a sixth seen once. The sample here was PBMCs, taken before the yellow fever booster vaccination. These TCRs come from a man aged 18 to 29 who received the YFV17D yellow fever vaccine. The conserved cysteine and the conserved F or W are not part of the CDR3 here. The order of the fields is J gene, clone size, V gene, CDR3 protein. Expanded clones get a size class; other rows say once, few or many, or leave the size out.

j_call: TRBJ2-7
clone_size: NA
v_call: TRBV7-2
cdr3_aa: ASSSGTSGGSNYEQY

j_call: TRBJ2-3
clone_size: many
v_call: TRBV12-3/TRBV12-4
cdr3_aa: ASSFGTDTQY

j_call: TRBJ1-1
clone_size: few
v_call: TRBV4-2
cdr3_aa: ASSQDPQGTLKAF

j_call: TRBJ2-3
clone_size: few
v_call: TRBV7-9
cdr3_aa: ASARVTVLADTQY

j_call: TRBJ2-3
clone_size: few
v_call: TRBV7-2
cdr3_aa: ASSLLGSGDTQY

j_call: TRBJ2-3
clone_size: many
v_call: TRBV6-5
cdr3_aa: ASSFSAEGDTQY

j_call: TRBJ2-7
clone_size: NA
v_call: TRBV7-2
cdr3_aa: ASSPRQGAYEQY

j_call: TRBJ2-1
clone_size: NA
v_call: TRBV5-1
cdr3_aa: ASSLTGRASSYNEQF

j_call: TRBJ1-1
clone_size: few
v_call: TRBV12-3/TRBV12-4
cdr3_aa: ASSFTGGYGTEAF

j_call: TRBJ2-3
clone_size: NA
v_call: TRBV24-1
cdr3_aa: ATASGTVVDTQY

j_call: TRBJ1-4
clone_size: NA
v_call: TRBV2
cdr3_aa: ASSDRTNEKLF

j_call: TRBJ1-2
clone_size: many
v_call: TRBV29-1
cdr3_aa: SVGTGRYGYT

j_call: TRBJ2-3
clone_size: NA
v_call: TRBV27
cdr3_aa: ASSFSSAADTQY

j_call: TRBJ2-3
clone_size: NA
v_call: TRBV4-3
cdr3_aa: ASSQDWLAGASTDTQY

j_call: TRBJ2-3
clone_size: NA
v_call: TRBV10-3
cdr3_aa: AISDPSTDTQY

j_call: TRBJ1-4
clone_size: NA
v_call: TRBV7-9
cdr3_aa: ASSPGGTGRTTNEKLF

j_call: TRBJ1-5
clone_size: few
v_call: TRBV20-1
cdr3_aa: SARGGRNQPQH